The present TCR beta chain was sequenced within a study of cytomegalovirus exposure and HLA in healthy donors. Study-level points and caveats: Reports indicated that the classifier achieved high specificity and sensitivity in diagnosing cytomegalovirus status.

Details on this clone: The antigen remains unidentified.

Use of 60 Vbeta and 13 Jbeta primers characterized the PCR. Assay: immunoSEQ multiplex PCR; the TCRdb copy retains only in-frame clones and omits some. The sample table includes around 45,000 clones. The CDR3 spans 14 residues. V shed 6 bases, J shed 7 bases, and the junction held 6 bases outside the gene matches. In germline, CDR1 is SNHLY, CDR2 FYNNEI. The source of this sequence is a woman between 25 and 40 years old in good health and CMV-seronegative. The rearrangement joins TRBV2 to TRBJ2-1; TRBD1 agrees at 10 bases. Sequenced sample: PBMCs. The CDR3 DNA follows: TGTGCCAGCAGAAGACAGGGGGCTTGGAATGAGCAGTTCTTC. This translates into CASRRQGAWNEQFF. The full variable domain, with the rest looked up from reference TRBV2 and TRBJ2-1, is EPEVTQTPSHQVTQMGQEVILRCVPISNHLYFYWYRQILGQKVEFLVSFYNNEISEKSEIFDDQFSVERPDGSNFTLKIRSTKLEDSAMYFCASRRQGAWNEQFFGPGTRLTVL.